This record looks at one T cell receptor (beta chain) sequence and its context. It has no known antigen specificity. Per-nucleotide qualities are absent, and no much larger clonotype sits a single base away. The source of the sample is a study of cytomegalovirus exposure and HLA in healthy donors (dated by TCRdb to the late 2010s). A note on the overall study: In an earlier analysis of 450 to 750 of the donors, under 300 Gb of sequence data and approximately 100 million unique TCR beta sequences from some 170 million T cells were reported. To decide whether each TCR beta V gene segment behaved as functional or pseudogenic, an earlier analysis of several hundred of the donors relied on high-throughput TCR beta sequencing. Typing coverage varied by locus: about 620-630 donors for A, B, C, DRB1 and DQB1; approximately 520 for DQA1; approximately 610 for DPA1; roughly 470 for DPB1. Across 398 genotyped donors of the cohort, an average of roughly 250,000 unique TCR beta nucleotide sequences per donor were sequenced, and around 19% of those sequences were non-productive. The study aimed to test whether signatures of past pathogen exposure could be identified by cataloging public T cell receptors. In a later analysis, previously published TCR beta repertoires from more than 500 donors were re-analyzed and high-resolution HLA genotyping was added so that TCR occurrence patterns could be studied. Along with the roughly 670-subject first cohort, a separate validation cohort of around 110 different subjects was used. Approximately 330 gigabases of sequencing data and around 88 million unique TCR sequences made up an early release that covered nearly 650 HLA-typed donors. Both class I and class II loci were covered by HLA typing, at four-digit resolution. To predict cytomegalovirus infection status, the study brought together high-throughput TCR immunosequencing, statistical association of individual TCRs with disease status, and machine learning. The study profiled the T cell repertoires of under 700 subjects by immunosequencing and related them to cytomegalovirus serostatus. The genetic ancestry cluster associated with self-reported Caucasian donors included approximately 85% of the roughly 400 genotyped donors. Roughly 5 DR-DQ haplotypes were handled as single units for association and clustering, since linkage in the cohort was strong. Genome-wide SNP genotypes for about 55% of the roughly 670 donors were used in a later genetic analysis, which treated that subset as a discovery cohort. Rather than using new phenotypic data, the later analysis identified candidate immune exposures from TCR beta sequences and from how often those sequences occurred across donors. Donor age, sex, ethnicity and CMV serostatus were compiled alongside the repertoire data. All discovery cohort repertoires had been generated on a single sequencing platform. Study-wide findings and limitations: The presence/absence analyses assumed that sequencing depth was roughly uniform across donors, and that assumption may not be true. In a later analysis, several top co-occurrence clusters were reported to appear linked to parvovirus B19, influenza, CMV and Epstein-Barr virus. A group of highly shared sequence variants was considered likely to be a technical artifact of the sequencing pipeline. A further reported finding was that TCR beta sequences accurately predicted the HLA-A and HLA-B alleles for most subjects in the first cohort. The only immune exposure information available for the cohort was CMV serostatus. Most CMV-associated TCR beta chains appeared to be HLA-restricted in a later analysis, and the HLA associations seemed to be driven largely by CMV exposure. The authors suggested that the approach could potentially be extended to other disease states and immunological phenotypes. While some public TCRs were present in many individuals, most TCR sequences turned up only very rarely across donors. The study listed 164 TCR beta chains as associated with cytomegalovirus. At a false discovery rate of 0.05, a later analysis linked 15,000 to 20,000 TCR beta sequences to specific HLA alleles. Because HLA typing was unavailable for some donors at each locus, only the typed subset was used in association tests. A later analysis found that TCR association rates varied across HLA loci, with DRB1 alleles showing the most associated TCRs and HLA-C alleles the fewest. According to a later genetic analysis, donors in an Asian-associated ancestry cluster had fewer N-insertions in productive TCRs than the approximately 710-donor mean. The cohort was sequenced for TCR beta chains only, and without alpha or paired-chain data the features that could be detected were limited. Some IMGT-functional V segments, including TRBV6-2 and TRBV6-3, could not be told apart with the 87-base-pair reads, so those segments were excluded. In a later analysis, HLA-associated TCR beta chains showed more clonal expansion and lower generation probabilities than non-associated chains that were equally common. Linkage disequilibrium might explain the correlated functional status among segregating V segments, but an unknown experimental factor could not be ruled out. When HLA alleles, especially DR and DQ, strongly co-occurred, attributing TCR associations to individual alleles was difficult. In an earlier analysis of a few hundred of the donors, most TCR beta V segments were observed in productive rearrangements about 90% or about 30% of the time, broadly matching IMGT annotations. A few of the identified cytomegalovirus-associated TCR beta chains were confirmed in vitro to be specific for cytomegalovirus antigens. The classifier was reported to diagnose cytomegalovirus status with high specificity and sensitivity in both the original and validation cohorts. Because counts were too low, roughly 17 rarely observed V segments, including chromosome 9 orphons, were left out of the earlier analysis of several hundred of the donors. An association between a missense DCLRE1C variant and V-gene and J-gene trimming of TCR beta chains was found in a later genetic analysis and replicated in an independent cohort.

Per the germline V gene, MNHEY is the CDR1 and SVGAGI is the CDR2. The CDR3 runs 13 amino acids, cysteine and phenylalanine included. The only DNA kept is the CDR3, 39 bases in frame from the first base. V is pruned by 4 bases and J by 8 bases, leaving 5 bases of the junction without a gene match. The library was produced with the immunoSEQ multiplex PCR assay. For the multiplex PCR, a mixture combining 60 forward primers for TCR Vbeta segments and 13 reverse primers for TCR Jbeta segments was used. The CDR3 region of rearranged TCR beta genes was amplified from genomic DNA with a multiplex PCR assay. Amplified TCR beta libraries were sequenced as 87-base-pair reads on the Illumina HiSeq System. The original methods were these. In a later analysis, some 80 million unique TCR beta chains were counted across the 650 to 700 repertoires, and roughly 10 million of these chains were shared by at least two donors. To remove PCR and sequencing errors, raw reads were error-corrected and collapsed into unique sequences using a nearest-neighbor algorithm that merged closely related sequences. Alignment of CDR3 sequences to IMGT reference sequences was used to assign V, D and J gene segments. Each retained sequence needed at least a six-nucleotide match to both a V gene segment and a J gene segment. A rearrangement counted as productive if the CDR3 had no stop codons and remained in frame with V and J, and every other rearrangement counted as non-productive. Following IMGT convention, CDR3 was defined as the stretch from the second conserved V-encoded cysteine to the conserved J-encoded phenylalanine. In an earlier analysis of more than 550 of the donors, sequences lacking an unambiguous match to a single V gene segment were excluded. In an earlier analysis of approximately 590 of the donors, V segments were called functional above 56.7% productive rearrangements and were called segregating when the between-donor standard deviation exceeded 5%. A statistical classification framework was developed to diagnose cytomegalovirus status using the catalog of TCR beta chain sequences. A later analysis assigned V and J genes by comparing TCR nucleotide sequences with IMGT/GENE-DB human TR gene sequences. A later analysis assigned CDR3 sequences and most-parsimonious VDJ recombination scenarios with the TCRdist pipeline. In a later analysis, each TCR beta chain was defined by its CDR3 amino acid sequence together with its V-gene family, and reads lacking a unique V-gene family were excluded. A later analysis removed 550 to 700 highly shared, low-generation-probability nucleotide sequences to deal with suspected cross-contamination and a sequencing artifact. A later analysis calculated a clonal expansion index for each public chain from normalized within-repertoire ranks of inferred template counts. In a later analysis, generation probabilities were computed with a VDJ recombination model fitted to out-of-frame rearrangements, and the resulting probabilities were checked against IGoR. Hypergeometric tests were used in a later analysis to score TCR-TCR, TCR-HLA and TCR-CMV co-occurrence, with a repertoire-size bias correction applied to the TCR pairs. To estimate false discovery rates, a later analysis permuted the HLA or CMV assignments 20 times. In a later analysis, co-occurring TCRs were grouped using DBSCAN, with TCRdist sequence similarity added in when clustering inside HLA-allele-positive subsets. For co-occurrence clustering, repertoires with fewer than 30,000 or more than 120,000 public chains were excluded, along with a handful of repertoires with anomalous nucleotide sharing. Sourced from immuneACCESS, this table was stored by TCRdb with only in-frame sequences that have V and J called. A share of the clones is absent; for the studies checked, an unresolved V gene accounts for under half, and the remainder has no known explanation. V, J and clone size were drawn from that table, and D and trimming were deduced from the DNA. For this sample the table gives about 150,000 clones, of which 70% to 90% were detected only once. 5.6% of the sample lies in the top ten.

The cohort comprised 710 or so healthy bone marrow donors. All cohort members were sampled while nominally healthy, although unrecorded immune exposures were likely present. The donor was CMV seropositive and belonged to the group of 250 to 300 seropositive cohort members. A peripheral blood sample was provided by each donor, and peripheral blood mononuclear cells were used for TCR beta sequencing. The Qiagen DNeasy Blood Extraction Kit was used to extract genomic DNA from the blood cell samples. Sequencing used PBMCs. Recombination connected TRBV6-5 to TRBJ1-5, with TRBD1 identical over 7 junction bases. This TCR was recovered from a woman aged 40 to 50 in good health and CMV-seropositive. The DNA reads as follows: TGTGCCAGCAGTTCGACAGGGAGCAAGCCCCAGCATTTT. This gives the protein CASSSTGSKPQHF.